The rows below give T cell receptor beta chains drawn from one sample of a study of cytomegalovirus exposure and HLA in healthy donors. Produced via immunoSEQ multiplex PCR; TCRdb's table is partial and in-frame only. This table has over 120,000 clones, about three quarters appearing once. Sequencing was performed on PBMCs. These receptors all come from a male donor in good health and CMV-seronegative. CDR3s include the opening cysteine and the closing phenylalanine or tryptophan. D genes are given only for firm matches. Clone size is not always given. Where it is, it says once, few, many or a class for expanded clones.

>TRBV18|.|.|TRBJ1-1
CASSPVFGGEAFF
TGTGCCAGCTCACCAGTATTTGGAGGTGAAGCTTTCTTT
>TRBV14|TRBD1|.|TRBJ2-7
CASSQRWTGDHEQYF
TGTGCCAGCAGCCAAAGATGGACAGGGGACCACGAGCAGTACTTC
>TRBV10-1|TRBD1|.|TRBJ1-3
CASSTGGSGNTIYF
TGCGCCAGTTCGACAGGGGGATCTGGAAACACCATATATTTT
>TRBV2|TRBD1|.|TRBJ1-3
CASSTTGGGNTIYF
TGTGCCAGCAGCACGACAGGGGGCGGAAACACCATATATTTT
>TRBV6-5|TRBD2|.|TRBJ2-1
CASSLWPGLVDNEQFF
TGTGCCAGCAGTTTATGGCCGGGACTAGTAGACAATGAGCAGTTCTTC
>TRBV29-1|TRBD2|few|TRBJ2-2
CSARLAGHTGELFF
TGCAGCGCGCGACTAGCGGGTCATACCGGGGAGCTGTTTTTT
>TRBV7-2|TRBD1|.|TRBJ2-7
CASSLGDRGTSYEQYF
TGTGCCAGCAGCTTAGGGGACAGGGGGACTTCCTACGAGCAGTACTTC
>TRBV5-1|.|.|TRBJ2-3
CASSYRAGGTDTQYF
TGCGCCAGCAGCTACAGGGCAGGGGGGACAGATACGCAGTATTTT
>TRBV7-2|.|.|TRBJ1-2
CASRLGLPGDGYTF
TGTGCCAGCAGGTTAGGGCTGCCGGGAGACGGCTACACCTTC
>TRBV12-5|TRBD2|.|TRBJ2-1
CASGLGGTSGRAAEQFF
TGTGCTAGTGGTTTGGGGGGAACTAGCGGGAGGGCCGCTGAGCAGTTCTTC
>TRBV5-6|TRBD1|.|TRBJ2-5
CASSITGGRGETQYF
TGTGCCAGCAGCATAACAGGGGGCAGGGGGGAGACCCAGTACTTC
>TRBV2|.|few|TRBJ1-1
CASSENRLGTEAFF
TGTGCCAGCAGTGAAAACAGGTTAGGCACTGAAGCTTTCTTT
>TRBV7-9|.|.|TRBJ1-5
CASSPLSNQPQHF
TGTGCCAGCAGCCCTCTTAGCAATCAGCCCCAGCATTTT
>TRBV11-2|TRBD2|.|TRBJ2-3
CASSRTSGTTDTQYF
TGTGCCAGCAGCCGGACTAGCGGTACCACAGATACGCAGTATTTT
>TRBV7-2|.|.|TRBJ1-6
CASSPLLSVVQLHF
TGTGCCAGCAGCCCCCTACTGTCCGTCGTCCAACTCCACTTT
>TRBV19|.|.|TRBJ2-6
CASSPAGVFPGANVLTF
TGTGCCAGTAGTCCCGCAGGGGTCTTTCCTGGGGCCAACGTCCTGACTTTC
>TRBV6-1|TRBD1|.|TRBJ1-1
CASSPGTALNTEAFF
TGTGCCAGCAGCCCCGGGACAGCGCTGAACACTGAAGCTTTCTTT
>TRBV7-2|.|.|TRBJ1-1
CASSPGGGLQAFF
TGTGCCAGCAGCCCGGGGGGGGGCCTGCAAGCTTTCTTT
>TRBV19|TRBD2|.|TRBJ2-1
CASSIGLAGGNEQFF
TGTGCCAGTAGTATAGGACTAGCGGGGGGGAATGAGCAGTTCTTC
>TRBV7-6|TRBD2|.|TRBJ2-1
CASSSSGASSYNEQFF
TGTGCCAGCAGCTCGAGCGGGGCCAGCTCCTACAATGAGCAGTTCTTC
>TRBV15|TRBD1|.|TRBJ1-2
CATSGTGGGYGYTF
TGTGCCACCAGCGGGACAGGGGGAGGTTATGGCTACACCTTC
>TRBV2|.|.|TRBJ1-3
CASSSLAAAGNTIYF
TGTGCCAGCAGTTCCTTGGCTGCGGCTGGAAACACCATATATTTT
>TRBV5-1|TRBD2|.|TRBJ2-5
CASSLVLAGGETQYF
TGCGCCAGCAGCTTGGTACTAGCGGGTGGAGAGACCCAGTACTTC
>TRBV28|TRBD2|.|TRBJ2-7
CASSWGAGGRIPQQYF
TGTGCCAGCAGCTGGGGGGCGGGAGGGCGGATCCCTCAGCAGTACTTC